Each of the 5 T cell receptor beta chains below was sequenced from the same sample in a study of cytomegalovirus exposure and HLA in healthy donors. Assay used: immunoSEQ multiplex PCR; TCRdb lists only in-frame clones, some missing. The repertoire has 40,000 to 55,000 clones, over 85% of them found once; the top ten carry over 2%. Sample: PBMCs. These receptors all come from a woman aged 18-29 years in good health and CMV-seronegative.

V gene TRBV27 combines with J gene TRBJ2-1; TRBD2 matches at 11 bases. Germline lookup yields CDR1 MNHEY and CDR2 SMNVEV (reference sequence). J gave up 4 bases and V 6 bases, and 5 bases lay outside the gene matches. This CDR3 comprises 15 residues. CDR3 sequence reads: CASSTGTSGYNEQFF. Here the CDR3 DNA reads TGTGCCAGCAGCACCGGGACTAGCGGATACAATGAGCAGTTCTTC.

The rearrangement joins TRBV19 to TRBJ1-1; D ambiguous. The CDR3 is made up of 13 amino acids. V lost 4 bases and J lost 11, with 17 bases in between. Germline CDR1 and CDR2: LNHDA and SQIVND (reference sequence). CDR3 bases: TGTGCCAGTAGTACCTACTCACTCCGGGTGGCTTTCTTT. As protein: CASSTYSLRVAFF.

This rearrangement joins TRBV28 to TRBJ2-5, with 7 bases identical to TRBD1. The CDR3 has 15 residues. Germline lookup yields CDR1 MDHEN and CDR2 SYDVKM. Trimming cost V 1 base and J 4 bases; bases outside gene matches: 6. This chain's CDR3 is CASSLSSTGSETQYF. The CDR3 nucleotides are TGTGCCAGCAGTTTATCCTCGACAGGGTCAGAGACCCAGTACTTC.

J is TRBJ2-7 and V is TRBV7-9; D possibly corresponds to TRBD1 (6 bases). The ends were cut back, 3 bases at V and 3 bases at J, with 12 bases in the middle. The germline V gene has CDR1 SEHNR and CDR2 FQNEAQ (reference sequence). CDR3 length: 14 residues. CDR3 nucleotides: TGTGCCAGCAGCTTGGCCGGACAGTACTACGAGCAGTACTTC. It is translated as CASSLAGQYYEQYF.

The chain carries TRBV28 and TRBJ1-2, with a tentative D call TRBD1 (6 bases). Germline values: CDR1 MDHEN, CDR2 SYDVKM. With 7 bases removed from V and 8 bases from J, the gap between germline ends came to 14 bases. The CDR3 is 12 residues long. The CDR3 is CASNPGEGGYTF. CDR3 DNA: TGTGCCAGCAATCCAGGGGAGGGGGGCTACACCTTC.